This TCR beta chain was recovered during a study of blood T cells in healthy people across ages. In the study overall: For every two T cells, template switching captured about one barcoded beta molecule.

Regarding this clonotype: Its antigen remains unidentified.

Study-level results: More naive CD4+ cells and higher diversity marked long-lived donors relative to aged donors. Donor CMV status was unknown, possibly confounding expanded clonotype changes.

CDR3 length: 15 amino acids. The V and J ends lost 5 bases and 9 bases, in that order; junction bases with no gene match: 6. Per the germline V gene, CDR1 is MNHEY and CDR2 is SMNVEV (reference sequence). A second PCR, run for roughly 7 to 12 cycles, used a sample-barcoded 5' primer plus a J-beta primer mix. TCRdb re-derived calls from the 5' RACE reads in MiXCR, one entry per CDR3 protein. Of about 1.4 million distinct CDR3 sequences listed, roughly 64% were seen once; the top ten hold 5% to 7%. Sequences were obtained from blood. V gene TRBV27 combines with J gene TRBJ2-1, with TRBD2 matching 14 bases. The clonotype was recovered from a man between 18 and 29 years old in good health. The CDR3 sequence is CASSPGTSGSTEQFF. As DNA, the CDR3 is TGTGCCAGCAGTCCCGGGACTAGCGGGAGTACTGAGCAGTTCTTC.